These 13 T cell receptor beta chains came from one sample sequenced in a study of blood T cell repertoires in COVID-19. TCRdb keeps only in-frame clones here, not all; method: immunoSEQ multiplex PCR. Here the sample spans some 390,000 clones, around 87% being singletons. The sequenced sample consisted of PBMCs or T cells enriched from blood (not recorded which). The receptors stem from a young man who had recovered from COVID-19.

The chain is built from TRBV6-5 and TRBJ2-7, with TRBD2 matching over 16 bases. The CDR3 runs to 14 residues. V dropped 6 bases and J dropped 7; count of bases not matched to a gene: 3. The V gene's germline CDR1 is MNHEY and CDR2 SVGAGI. CDR3 in amino acids: CASSPGLAGGEQYF. The CDR3 nucleotides are TGTGCCAGCAGCCCGGGACTAGCGGGAGGGGAGCAGTACTTC.

This clone turned up a few times. This CDR3 reads CASSRAGAAGELFF. For the CDR3, the DNA is TGCGCCAGCAGTAGAGCAGGGGCAGCCGGGGAGCTGTTTTTT. V usage is TRBV10-1 and J usage is TRBJ2-2; D might be TRBD1 (6 bases). The CDR3 loop spans 14 amino acids. CDR1 and CDR2 from the germline V gene are WNHNN and SYGVQD (reference sequence). V gave up 5 bases and J gave up 6 bases, with 13 bases separating them.

The V gene is TRBV6-5, the J gene TRBJ2-7; D is possibly TRBD2 (6 bases). V was trimmed by 8 bases and J by 2 bases, leaving 10 bases between them. CDR3 length equals 12 residues. Germline V gene lookup returns CDR1 MNHEY and CDR2 SVGAGI. CDR3 in DNA: TGTGCCAGCTCTAGCGCAACCTACGAGCAGTACTTC. Translated: CASSSATYEQYF.

This chain joins TRBV2 and TRBJ1-3; D is perhaps TRBD1 (6 bases). CDR1 and CDR2 from the germline V gene are SNHLY and FYNNEI. The CDR3 extends over 14 amino acids. Trimming removed 3 bases at V and 2 bases at J, with 8 bases between. The CDR3 region is CASSDEGAGNTIYF. The CDR3 nucleotides are TGTGCCAGCAGTGATGAGGGGGCTGGAAACACCATATATTTT.

The rearrangement links TRBV29-1 to TRBJ1-3; D is perhaps TRBD1 (6 bases). Trimming removed 5 bases from V and 4 bases from J, with 9 bases in between. The CDR3 consists of 12 residues. Germline V CDR1 and CDR2: SQVTM, ANQGSEA. This CDR3 reads CSVTGTGNTIYF. Written as DNA, the CDR3 is TGCAGCGTTACAGGGACCGGAAACACCATATATTTT.

The chain combines TRBV5-1 with TRBJ1-2; 7 positions match TRBD1. Trimming cost V 6 bases and J 13 bases; bases outside gene matches: 15. The CDR3 loop spans 13 amino acids. Per germline, CDR1 SGHRS and CDR2 YFSETQ. The CDR3 is CASTTPGMAGGTF. As DNA, the CDR3 is TGCGCCAGCACGACTCCGGGGATGGCAGGGGGCACCTTC.

This chain joins TRBV7-9 and TRBJ2-1; 8 bases line up with TRBD2. From germline, CDR1 is SEHNR and CDR2 FQNEAQ (reference sequence). CDR3 length: 15 residues. V was pared by 6 bases and J by 5 bases, with 9 bases of the junction left unmatched. This CDR3 reads CASRGYGREDNEQFF. CDR3 coding DNA: TGTGCCAGCAGAGGGTACGGGAGGGAGGACAATGAGCAGTTCTTC.

The chain recombines TRBV27 with TRBJ2-7, with 14 bases identical to TRBD2. The CDR3 covers 14 residues. Germline loops: CDR1 MNHEY, CDR2 SMNVEV (reference sequence). The J segment lost 12 bases and the V segment lost 5 bases, leaving 9 bases of the junction unmatched. The CDR3, as DNA: TGTGCCAGCAGTCCTCAGGGGACTAGCGGGAGTTTGTACTTC. Its protein is CASSPQGTSGSLYF.

The chain recombines TRBV28 with TRBJ2-3; TRBD1 might be the D (5 bases). Germline assignment: CDR1 MDHEN and CDR2 SYDVKM. V lost 5 bases and J lost 6, with 12 bases in between. The CDR3 runs to 13 residues. This chain's CDR3 is CASSRLGVDTQYF. Here the CDR3 DNA reads TGTGCCAGCAGTCGCCTAGGGGTTGATACGCAGTATTTT.

In its sample, this clone was seen once. Other DNA sequences in the sample encode the same CDR3. The CDR3 bases are TGTGCCAGCAGCCCGACTAGCGGGAGTTCCTACGAGCAGTACTTC. This gives the protein CASSPTSGSSYEQYF. The chain is built from TRBV3-1 (or the pseudogene TRBV3-2) and TRBJ2-7; 12 nucleotides line up with TRBD2. The trim removed 4 bases at V and 1 base at J, leaving 2 bases unmatched. This CDR3 has 15 residues. The germline CDR1 and CDR2 sequences are LGHDT and YNNKEL (reference sequence).

This clone was picked up one time. V and J are TRBV28 and TRBJ1-5; unclear D gene. The ends were cut back, 2 bases at V and 3 bases at J, with 11 bases in the middle. The length of the CDR3 is 15 residues. Germline CDR1 MDHEN, CDR2 SYDVKM. This chain's CDR3 is CASSLDLDSNQPQHF. CDR3 DNA: TGTGCCAGCAGTTTAGATCTGGACTCCAATCAGCCCCAGCATTTT.

The chain recombines TRBV2 with TRBJ1-4; TRBD1 matches 8 bases. Germline assignment: CDR1 SNHLY and CDR2 FYNNEI. The CDR3 loop spans 14 amino acids. After removal of 1 base from V and 7 bases from J, the junction contained 2 bases not matched to a gene. The CDR3 reads CASSEGDRGEKLFF. DNA of the CDR3: TGTGCCAGCAGTGAAGGCGACAGGGGTGAAAAACTGTTTTTT.

The chain employs TRBV5-1 and TRBJ2-7; 8 bases map to TRBD2. Germline V gene data show CDR1 as SGHRS and CDR2 as YFSETQ. This CDR3 has 14 residues. V lost 2 bases to trimming and J lost 5 bases; unmatched junction nucleotides: 6. CDR3 sequence (DNA): TGCGCCAGCAGCTTTCTGACTAGCGATGACGAGCAGTACTTC. Amino acids: CASSFLTSDDEQYF.